Here is one T cell receptor (beta chain) with its context. The CDR3 spans 16 residues. Looked up from germline, CDR1 is MNHEY and CDR2 is SMNVEV (reference sequence). V was pared by 0 bases and J by 7 bases, with 5 bases of the junction left unmatched. The repertoire was sequenced with immunoSEQ multiplex PCR; TCRdb's copy has only in-frame clones and lacks some. The sample contains about 44,000 clones, 85% to 90% of which appear only once. The sample comes from a study of T cell changes during pregnancy in multiple sclerosis. The J gene is TRBJ2-1, the V gene TRBV27; the match to TRBD2 covers 11 bases. The input for sequencing was CD4+ T cells from peripheral blood mononuclear cells, taken in the first trimester of pregnancy. This sequence was found in a female donor with multiple sclerosis, enrolled in a pregnancy study. This CDR3 is CASSLSGLAVLNEQFF. DNA for the CDR3: TGTGCCAGCAGTTTATCGGGACTAGCGGTACTAAATGAGCAGTTCTTC.